What follows are 15 T cell receptor beta chains derived from one specimen sequenced in a study of blood T cell repertoires in COVID-19. The data were produced by immunoSEQ multiplex PCR, yet TCRdb's version contains in-frame clones alone and is incomplete. This table has under 250,000 clones, 88% appearing once. Specimen: PBMCs or T cells enriched from blood (not recorded which). The receptors were sampled from a woman aged 40 to 50 who had been exposed to COVID-19.

This chain connects TRBV2 to TRBJ1-4, with 7 positions matching TRBD1. Germline V CDR1 and CDR2: SNHLY, FYNNEI. The CDR3 has 14 amino acids. The V gene end was trimmed by 5 bases and the J gene end by 6 bases; junction bases not matched to a gene: 6. CDR3 residues: CASSLRGRDEKLFF. In nucleotides, the CDR3 is TGTGCCAGCAGTCTAAGGGGGCGGGATGAAAAACTGTTTTTT.

J is TRBJ2-5 and V is TRBV7-3, with 8 bases lining up with TRBD1. The CDR3 runs 17 residues. J gave up 7 bases and V 2 bases, and 15 bases lay outside the gene matches. CDR1 is SGHTA and CDR2 is FQGTGA in the germline V gene. The CDR3 bases are TGTGCCAGCAGCTTAGGCGCCAGGGGGCGCCAGGCGGGGACCCAGTACTTC. Translation: CASSLGARGRQAGTQYF.

The V gene is TRBV7-2, the J gene TRBJ1-1, with a tentative D call TRBD1 (5 bases). This CDR3 has 14 residues. Germline assignment: CDR1 SGHTA and CDR2 FQGNSA. Trimming stripped 2 bases from V and 4 bases from J, with 11 bases between. Written as DNA, the CDR3 is TGTGCCAGCAGCTTAACCGGGGGGGTCACTGAAGCTTTCTTT. Residues: CASSLTGGVTEAFF.

The chain employs TRBV5-1 and TRBJ2-2, with D perhaps TRBD2 (5 bases). Germline CDR1 SGHRS, CDR2 YFSETQ. V dropped 0 bases and J dropped 7 bases, with 13 bases sitting between them. The CDR3 is 15 amino acids. CDR3 DNA sequence: TGCGCCAGCAGCTTGGAAGGACTCTCATACGGGGAGCTGTTTTTT. It specifies CASSLEGLSYGELFF.

This chain uses TRBV3-1 (or the pseudogene TRBV3-2) with TRBJ1-2, with D possibly matching TRBD1 (5 bases). CDR1 LGHDT and CDR2 YNNKEL come from the germline V gene (reference sequence). The CDR3 runs to 18 residues. V was trimmed by 8 bases and J by 0 bases, leaving 25 bases between them. CDR3 DNA: TGTGCCAGCGGCCCAGCCGTCCTTGACAGTTTGTCTAACTATGGCTACACCTTC. It translates to CASGPAVLDSLSNYGYTF.

This clone has only one observation. The gene calls are TRBV6-2 or TRBV6-3 and TRBJ1-5, with TRBD1 matching over 10 bases. The CDR3 loop spans 20 amino acids. V lost 0 bases, J lost 2 bases, and 13 bases stayed unmatched. Per the germline V gene, CDR1 is MNHEY and CDR2 is SVGEGT. DNA of the CDR3: TGTGCCAGCAGTTACTCCACCTCCACCGGGACAGGGGTCGGCAATCAGCCCCAGCATTTT. Translation gives CASSYSTSTGTGVGNQPQHF.

V usage is TRBV11-2 and J usage is TRBJ2-7, with D perhaps matching TRBD1 (6 bases). Germline V gives CDR1 SGHAT, CDR2 FQNNGV. There are 13 residues in the CDR3. Trimming shortened V by 7 bases and J by 7 bases, and 17 bases separated the two germline ends. CDR3 residues: CASKTGFIGEQYF. CDR3 bases: TGTGCCAGCAAGACAGGATTTATAGGAGAGCAGTACTTC. The full variable domain, with the rest looked up from reference TRBV11-2 and TRBJ2-7, is EAGVAQSPRYKIIEKRQSVAFWCNPISGHATLYWYQQILGQGPKLLIQFQNNGVVDDSQLPKDRFSAERLKGVDSTLKIQPAKLEDSAVYLCASKTGFIGEQYFGPGTRLTVT.

This chain joins TRBV29-1 and TRBJ2-5; TRBD1 is a possible D gene (6 bases). The germline CDR1 and CDR2 sequences are SQVTM and ANQGSEA. This CDR3 has 12 residues. Trimming took off 4 bases at V and 5 bases at J, with 11 bases between the two ends. The CDR3 nucleotides read TGCAGCGTTGCTTGGACAGCGGAGACCCAGTACTTC. Its protein product is CSVAWTAETQYF. The full variable domain, its missing parts supplied by reference TRBV29-1 and TRBJ2-5, is SAVISQKPSRDICQRGTSLTIQCQVDSQVTMMFWYRQQPGQSLTLIATANQGSEATYESGFVIDKFPISRPNLTFSTLTVSNMSPEDSSIYLCSVAWTAETQYFGPGTRLLVL.

This clone was counted between two and nine times. The V and J genes are TRBV6-5 and TRBJ2-7; 7 positions match TRBD1. The CDR3 is 15 residues long. V shed 5 bases and J 6 bases; nucleotides not matched to a gene: 13. Germline V gives CDR1 MNHEY, CDR2 SVGAGI. The CDR3 reads CASSKRQGLSSEQYF. For the CDR3, the DNA is TGTGCCAGCAGTAAACGACAGGGCCTTTCGTCCGAGCAGTACTTC.

The V call is TRBV6-5, the J call TRBJ2-6; D not resolved. Germline V gene data show CDR1 as MNHEY and CDR2 as SVGAGI. V gave up 9 bases and J gave up 2 bases, with 14 bases separating them. This CDR3 comprises 15 residues. CDR3 in amino acids: CASKNRAPGANVLTF. The DNA for the CDR3 is TGTGCCAGTAAAAACAGAGCCCCTGGGGCCAACGTCCTGACTTTC.

The chain carries TRBV7-3 and TRBJ2-7; 13 nucleotides match TRBD2. This CDR3 spans 16 amino acids. The V segment lost 2 bases and the J segment 2 bases; nucleotides outside the gene matches: 3. Germline CDR1 is SGHTA and CDR2 is FQGTGA. In DNA, the CDR3 is TGTGCCAGCAGCTTAGAAGGACTAGCGGGAGCCTACGAGCAGTACGTC. As protein: CASSLEGLAGAYEQYV.

This rearrangement joins TRBV6-4 to TRBJ2-2; D possibly corresponds to TRBD2 (5 bases). CDR1 is MRHNA, CDR2 SNTAGT, per germline. The CDR3 extends over 14 amino acids. V was pared by 6 bases and J by 3 bases, with 11 bases between. CDR3 in amino acids: CASRPTSYTGELFF. The CDR3 DNA reads TGTGCCAGCAGGCCTACTAGTTACACCGGGGAGCTGTTTTTT.

V is TRBV18 and J is TRBJ2-3; D is ambiguous. Germline V gene data show CDR1 as KGHSH and CDR2 as LQKENI. The V and J ends lost 5 bases and 0 bases respectively, with 9 bases between them. The CDR3 has 14 amino acids. The CDR3 here is CASSDGSSTDTQYF. The CDR3 region has the DNA TGTGCCAGCTCAGACGGGTCTAGCACAGATACGCAGTATTTT. The full variable domain, rest sourced from reference TRBV18 and TRBJ2-3, is NAGVMQNPRHLVRRRGQEARLRCSPMKGHSHVYWYRQLPEEGLKFMVYLQKENIIDESGMPKERFSAEFPKEGPSILRIQQVVRGDSAAYFCASSDGSSTDTQYFGPGTRLTVL.

V and J are TRBV6-1 and TRBJ2-1, with 7 bases matching TRBD2. This CDR3 has 17 residues. V gave up 3 bases and J gave up 0 bases; unmatched junction bases: 8. Germline values: CDR1 MNHNS, CDR2 SASEGT. The DNA for the CDR3 is TGTGCCAGCAGTGAGCTAGCGGCGATGAGCTCCTACAATGAGCAGTTCTTC. It encodes CASSELAAMSSYNEQFF.

A note on this clone: This CDR3 is also generated by other DNA sequences in the sample. V and J are TRBV5-1 and TRBJ1-1; D remains unclear. This CDR3 spans 14 amino acids. Germline V lookup: CDR1 SGHRS, CDR2 YFSETQ. V shed 1 base and J shed 3 bases, with 10 bases lying between them. CDR3 sequence reads: CASSLRGPDTEAFF. The CDR3 DNA sequence: TGCGCCAGCAGCTTGAGAGGGCCAGACACTGAAGCTTTCTTT.